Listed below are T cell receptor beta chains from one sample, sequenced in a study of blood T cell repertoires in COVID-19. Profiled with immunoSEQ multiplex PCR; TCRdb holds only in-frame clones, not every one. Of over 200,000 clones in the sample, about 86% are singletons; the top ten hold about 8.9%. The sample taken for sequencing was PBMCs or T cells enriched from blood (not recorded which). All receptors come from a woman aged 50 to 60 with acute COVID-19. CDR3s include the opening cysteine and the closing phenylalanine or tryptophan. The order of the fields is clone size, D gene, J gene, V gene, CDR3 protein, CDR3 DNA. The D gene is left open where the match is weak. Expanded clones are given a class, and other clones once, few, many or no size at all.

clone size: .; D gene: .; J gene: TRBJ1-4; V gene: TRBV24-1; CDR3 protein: CATSDTTGTTNEKLFF; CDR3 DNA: TGTGCCACCAGTGATACTACAGGAACAACTAATGAAAAACTGTTTTTT
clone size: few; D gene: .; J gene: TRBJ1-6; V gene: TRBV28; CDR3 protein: CASSFSQGGGSPLHF; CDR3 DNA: TGTGCCAGCAGTTTCTCCCAAGGGGGTGGTTCACCCCTCCACTTT
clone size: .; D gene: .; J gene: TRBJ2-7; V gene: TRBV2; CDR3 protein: CASSAVRTSYEQYF; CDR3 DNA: TGTGCCAGCAGTGCCGTGCGTACGTCCTACGAGCAGTACTTC
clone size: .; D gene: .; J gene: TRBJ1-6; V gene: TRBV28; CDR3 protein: CASSFSLGQGNSPLHF; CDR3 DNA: TGTGCCAGCAGTTTTAGTTTGGGGCAGGGGAATTCACCCCTCCACTTT
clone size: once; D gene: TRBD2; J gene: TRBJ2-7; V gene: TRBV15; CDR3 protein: CATSREVGLAGEQYF; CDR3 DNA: TGTGCCACCAGCAGGGAGGTTGGACTAGCGGGCGAGCAGTACTTC
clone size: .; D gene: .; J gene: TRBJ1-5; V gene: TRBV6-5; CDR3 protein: CASLGGTYSNQPQHF; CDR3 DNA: TGTGCCAGCCTGGGGGGGACGTATAGCAATCAGCCCCAGCATTTT
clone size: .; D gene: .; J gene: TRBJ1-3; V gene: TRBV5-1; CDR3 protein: CATSTGGLDSGNTIYF; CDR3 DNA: TGCGCCACCTCGACTGGGGGACTTGACTCTGGAAACACCATATATTTT
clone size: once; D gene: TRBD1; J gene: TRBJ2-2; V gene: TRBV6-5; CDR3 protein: CASSRDRANTGELFF; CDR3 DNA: TGTGCCAGCAGCCGGGACAGGGCCAACACCGGGGAGCTGTTTTTT
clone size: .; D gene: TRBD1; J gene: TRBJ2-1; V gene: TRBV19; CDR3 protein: CASSLTGTGLYEQFF; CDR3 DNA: TGTGCCAGTAGCCTAACCGGGACAGGGCTTTACGAGCAGTTCTTC
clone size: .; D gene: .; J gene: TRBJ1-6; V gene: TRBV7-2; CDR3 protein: CASSPRRGGSPLHF; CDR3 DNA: TGTGCCAGCAGCCCCCGGAGAGGAGGTTCACCCCTCCACTTT
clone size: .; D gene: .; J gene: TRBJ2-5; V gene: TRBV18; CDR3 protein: CASSPGAAGGTQYF; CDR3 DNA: TGTGCCAGCTCACCCGGCGCGGCTGGAGGGACCCAGTACTTC
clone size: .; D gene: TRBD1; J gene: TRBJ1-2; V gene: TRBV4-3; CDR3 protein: CASRSGTGVNGYTF; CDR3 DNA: TGCGCCAGCAGGTCCGGGACAGGAGTCAATGGCTACACCTTC
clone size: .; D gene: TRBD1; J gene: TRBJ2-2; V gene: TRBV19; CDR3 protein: CASSIGGTGRAGELFF; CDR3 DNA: TGTGCCAGTAGTATAGGAGGGACAGGGCGGGCCGGGGAGCTGTTTTTT
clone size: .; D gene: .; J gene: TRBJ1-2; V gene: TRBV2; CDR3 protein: CASSVLLYGYTF; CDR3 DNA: TGTGCCAGCAGCGTTCTCCTCTATGGCTACACCTTC
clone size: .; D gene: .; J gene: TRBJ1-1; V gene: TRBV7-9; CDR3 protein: CASRHGQNTEAFF; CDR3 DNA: TGTGCCAGCAGACATGGACAAAACACTGAAGCTTTCTTT
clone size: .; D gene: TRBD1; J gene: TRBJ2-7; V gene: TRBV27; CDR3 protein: CASRRTGTGGISGVYEQYF; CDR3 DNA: TGTGCCAGCAGACGTACCGGGACAGGGGGCATTAGCGGAGTTTACGAGCAGTACTTC